These 8 T cell receptor beta chains came from one sample sequenced in a study of CD8 T cells in Susac syndrome. Random hexamers were used to reverse transcribe the RNA input (0.5 to 1 ug). TCRdb re-analysed the immunoSEQ multiplex PCR reads in MiXCR, keeping a single row per CDR3 protein. The sample lists about 120,000 distinct CDR3 sequences, 93% seen once, with approximately 0.097% in the top ten. The material sequenced was CD4+ T cells from PBMCs. These receptor sequences come from a human donor with multiple sclerosis.

The genes are TRBV27 and TRBJ1-2, with a weak D call TRBD1 (5 bases). V was shortened by 4 bases and J by 7 bases, with 13 bases between the two germline ends. This CDR3 has 13 residues. The germline V gene encodes CDR1 MNHEY and CDR2 SMNVEV (reference sequence). The CDR3 here is CASSSKDSRGYTF. CDR3 DNA sequence: TGTGCCAGCAGTTCCAAAGACAGTCGTGGCTACACCTTC.

The rearrangement uses TRBV6-1 and TRBJ2-7, with D perhaps assigned TRBD1 or TRBD2 (6 bases each). This CDR3 region has 13 residues. Germline V CDR1 and CDR2: MNHNS, SASEGT. V lost 5 bases to trimming and J lost 6 bases, with 14 bases between them. CDR3 in amino acids: CASSRSGAPEQYF. The CDR3 DNA follows: TGTGCCAGCAGTCGGTCGGGGGCGCCCGAGCAGTACTTC.

This chain uses TRBV6-1 with TRBJ1-1, with D perhaps TRBD1 (5 bases). The CDR3 is 14 residues long. Germline V lookup: CDR1 MNHNS, CDR2 SASEGT. V lost 7 bases to trimming and J lost 0 bases, with 12 bases between them. CDR3 residues: CASKRAGLNTEAFF. CDR3 DNA sequence: TGTGCCAGCAAGAGGGCAGGGCTGAACACTGAAGCTTTCTTT.

This chain links TRBV30 with TRBJ2-1; the D gene is possibly TRBD1 (6 bases). The CDR3 loop spans 13 amino acids. Trimming shortened V by 0 bases and J by 9 bases, and 12 bases separated the two germline ends. The germline V gene has CDR1 GTSNPN and CDR2 SVGIG (reference sequence). CDR3 in DNA: TGTGCCTGGAGTGTACAGGGTGGGGGTGAGCAGTTCTTC. Translation gives CAWSVQGGGEQFF. Drawing the rest from reference TRBV30 and TRBJ2-1, the complete variable domain is SQTIHQWPATLVQPVGSPLSLECTVEGTSNPNLYWYRQAAGRGLQLLFYSVGIGQISSEVPQNLSASRPQDRQFILSSKKLLLSDSGFYLCAWSVQGGGEQFFGPGTRLTVL.

The J gene is TRBJ2-3, the V gene TRBV30; possibly TRBD2 for D (7 bases). This CDR3 region has 10 residues. CDR1 and CDR2 (germline): GTSNPN, SVGIG (reference sequence). The CDR3 spells CAFRGGTQYF. In DNA form, the CDR3 reads TGTGCTTTTAGGGGGGGTACGCAGTATTTT.

This chain connects TRBV9 to TRBJ2-1; 9 nucleotides line up with TRBD1. Germline CDR1 and CDR2: SGDLS and YYNGEE. The V segment lost 1 base and the J segment 8 bases; nucleotides outside the gene matches: 13. CDR3 length: 17 amino acids. The CDR3 DNA sequence: TGTGCCAGCAGCGTAAACCCGGGGACAGGGACCTTGGATGAGCAGTTCTTC. As protein: CASSVNPGTGTLDEQFF.

This clonotype has just one count. The rearrangement uses TRBV20-1 and TRBJ2-5, with 9 nucleotides matching TRBD2. V dropped 5 bases and J dropped 2; count of bases not matched to a gene: 9. The CDR3 length is 15 residues. Germline V gene data show CDR1 as DFQATT and CDR2 as SNEGSKA (reference sequence). CDR3 sequence: CSAPNAGGPQETQYF. The CDR3 DNA is TGCAGTGCTCCGAACGCGGGGGGGCCGCAAGAGACCCAGTACTTC.

The chain is built from TRBV15 and TRBJ1-6; D is possibly TRBD1 (5 bases). Trimming pared 5 bases from V and 0 bases from J, leaving 14 bases between. CDR1 and CDR2 (germline): LNHNV, YYDKDF (reference sequence). The CDR3 sequence is 17 residues long. The DNA of the CDR3 is TGTGCCACCAGCCGACAGATCCTCAGCTCCTATAATTCACCCCTCCACTTT. Encoded protein: CATSRQILSSYNSPLHF.